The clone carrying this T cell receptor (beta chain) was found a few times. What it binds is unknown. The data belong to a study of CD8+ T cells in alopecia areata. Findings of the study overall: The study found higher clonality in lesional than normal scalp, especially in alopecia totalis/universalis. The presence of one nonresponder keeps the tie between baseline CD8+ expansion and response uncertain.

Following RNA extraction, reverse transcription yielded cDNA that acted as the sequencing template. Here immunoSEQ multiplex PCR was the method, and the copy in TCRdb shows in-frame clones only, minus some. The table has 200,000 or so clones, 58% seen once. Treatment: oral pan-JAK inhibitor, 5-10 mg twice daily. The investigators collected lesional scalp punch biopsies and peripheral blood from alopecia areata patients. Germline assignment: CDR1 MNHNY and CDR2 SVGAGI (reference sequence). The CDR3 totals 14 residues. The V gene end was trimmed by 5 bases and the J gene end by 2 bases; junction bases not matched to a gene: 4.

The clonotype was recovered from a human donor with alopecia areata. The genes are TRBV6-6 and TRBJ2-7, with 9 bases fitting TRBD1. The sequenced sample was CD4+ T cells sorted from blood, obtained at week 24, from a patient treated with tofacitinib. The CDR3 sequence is CASSTGQGTYEQYF. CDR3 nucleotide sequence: TGTGCCAGCAGTACAGGACAGGGGACCTACGAGCAGTACTTC.